This T cell receptor (beta chain) was sequenced during a study of T cell repertoires in cytomegalovirus infection. About the study: The authors relied on CMV epitopes, both recently identified HLA-C-restricted and well-studied HLA-B-restricted. CMV infection and matching HLA type were both indicated by public TCR beta signatures.

On this clonotype: Its antigen is unknown.

The CDR3 has 15 amino acids. Trimming pared 0 bases from V and 5 bases from J, leaving 15 bases between. Looked up from germline, CDR1 is SGHRS and CDR2 is YFSETQ. In TCRdb, the reads were re-called with MiXCR into one record per CDR3 protein. The sample lists around 300,000 distinct CDR3 sequences, less than 25% occurring once. Notes on the study in general: Adding up the frequency of public TCR beta families identified people who carried CMV plus the relevant HLA.

The sequenced sample was cultured PBMCs, obtained from culture after CMV antigen stimulation. This clonotype originated in a human donor in good health (CMV status not recorded). Some clones in this sample may be carry-over from other donors' samples. The V and J genes are TRBV5-1 and TRBJ2-7; D uncertain. The CDR3, as DNA: TGCGCCAGCAGCTTGGAACGCCTAGTCGGCCACGAGCAGTACTTC. It translates to CASSLERLVGHEQYF. Full variable domain (rest looked up from reference TRBV5-1 and TRBJ2-7): KAGVTQTPRYLIKTRGQQVTLSCSPISGHRSVSWYQQTPGQGLQFLFEYFSETQRNKGNFPGRFSGRQFSNSRSEMNVSTLELGDSALYLCASSLERLVGHEQYFGPGTRLTVT.